This TCR beta chain was obtained from a study of blood T cell repertoires in COVID-19. The wider study: PBMCs, B-cell-depleted T cells, or T cells provided the cDNA or gDNA that made up the material.

As handled by the study authors: Amplifying reference gene primers gave estimates of nucleated cell counts. Some clones are missing from TCRdb's copy, which holds only in-frame ones; the method was immunoSEQ multiplex PCR. Clonal size and the V and J genes are those of that table, whereas D and trimming came from the DNA. The table lists roughly 200,000 clones, 80% to 85% of them singletons. The V gene lost 2 bases and the J gene lost 7 bases, with 8 bases spanning the gap. CDR3 size: 12 residues. Germline V CDR1 and CDR2: MNHNY, SVGAGI (reference sequence). The V call is TRBV6-6, the J call TRBJ1-2; D is uncertain. The clonotype comes from a woman aged 40-49 years with COVID-19, enrolled during active disease. Sequenced: peripheral blood. CDR3 in amino acids: CASSYTEFGYTF. CDR3 bases: TGTGCCAGCAGTTACACTGAGTTTGGCTACACCTTC.